This T cell receptor beta chain was recovered during a study of blood T cell repertoires in COVID-19. Germline V gives CDR1 DFQATT, CDR2 SNEGSKA (reference sequence). Trimming at V came to 3 bases and at J to 2 bases, leaving 6 bases not matched to a gene. The CDR3 sequence is 15 residues long. Sequenced by immunoSEQ multiplex PCR; TCRdb stores in-frame clones only, minus some. The sample includes about 170,000 clones, 83% of them seen just once. Source material: peripheral blood. The TCR comes from a woman older than 75 with acute or convalescent COVID-19. The chain employs TRBV20-1 and TRBJ1-2; TRBD1 matches 10 bases. CDR3 bases: TGCAGTGCTAGTCCATGGGACAGGGGCAACTATGGCTACACCTTC. Amino acids: CSASPWDRGNYGYTF.